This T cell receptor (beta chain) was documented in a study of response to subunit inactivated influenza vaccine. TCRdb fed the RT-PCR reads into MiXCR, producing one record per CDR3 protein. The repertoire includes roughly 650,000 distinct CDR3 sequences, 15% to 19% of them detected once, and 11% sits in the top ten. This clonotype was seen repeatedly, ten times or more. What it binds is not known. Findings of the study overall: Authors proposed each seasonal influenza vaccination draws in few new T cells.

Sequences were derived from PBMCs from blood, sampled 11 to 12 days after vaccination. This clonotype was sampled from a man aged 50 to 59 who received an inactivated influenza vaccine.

The CDR3 spells CSVDRRGYQETQYF. The CDR3 DNA follows: TGCAGCGTTGACCGCAGGGGCTACCAAGAGACCCAGTACTTC. V usage is TRBV29-1 and J usage is TRBJ2-5; D may be TRBD1 (6 bases). CDR3 length: 14 amino acids. Germline values: CDR1 SQVTM, CDR2 ANQGSEA. V lost 3 bases, J lost 0 bases, and 11 bases lay in between.